This T cell receptor (beta chain) was recorded in a study of cytomegalovirus exposure and HLA in healthy donors. V lost 10 bases and J 4 bases, leaving 13 bases between the germline ends. The CDR3 runs to 13 residues. Per the germline V gene, CDR1 is LNHDA and CDR2 is SQIVND (reference sequence). The donors were members of the validation cohort comprising about 120 subjects, separate from the approximately 630-subject first cohort. TCRdb's table, derived via immunoSEQ multiplex PCR, lists solely in-frame clones and lacks some. The repertoire holds 150,000 to 200,000 clones, with approximately 84% as singletons. Broader study findings: TCR beta chains numbering about 160 were designated cytomegalovirus-associated.

For this clone: The antigen is undetermined.

Sequenced: PBMCs. V is TRBV19 and J is TRBJ2-2; maybe TRBD1 (6 bases). The sequence was collected from a man between 18 and 35 years old in good health and CMV-seropositive. For the CDR3, the DNA is TGTGCCACCGAACAGGGAATCACCGGGGAGCTGTTTTTT. Protein: CATEQGITGELFF.